A selection of T cell receptor beta chains follows, all from one sample in a study of blood T cell repertoires in COVID-19. TCRdb's table, derived via immunoSEQ multiplex PCR, lists solely in-frame clones and lacks some. The sample lists about 270,000 clones; more than 65% were seen once. The sequencing sample was made of peripheral blood. The source is a woman aged 18 to 35 with acute or convalescent COVID-19. Each CDR3 is given with its conserved first and last residue. Each record gives: J gene, clone size, V gene, D gene, CDR3 DNA, CDR3 protein. D genes are given only for firm matches. The listing skips clone size in some rows; elsewhere it reads once, few, many or a size class.

TRBJ2-5 once TRBV29-1 . TGCAGCGTTGGGACTACAGAAGAGACCCAGTACTTC CSVGTTEETQYF
TRBJ1-6 few TRBV14 . TGTGCCAGCAGCCAAGCTAGGGGGGGCTGGAGCTCACCCCTCCACTTT CASSQARGGWSSPLHF
TRBJ1-1 once TRBV27 TRBD1 TGTGCCAGCAGTCGGGACAGAAGGACTGCAGCTTTCTTT CASSRDRRTAAFF
TRBJ1-5 . TRBV5-4 TRBD1 TGTGCCAGCAGCAGGGACAGGGATAGCAATCAGCCCCAGCATTTT CASSRDRDSNQPQHF
TRBJ1-5 . TRBV15 TRBD1 TGTGCCACCAGCAGAGCCGGACAGGTCAATCAGCCCCAGCATTTT CATSRAGQVNQPQHF
TRBJ2-1 few TRBV3-1/TRBV3-2 TRBD2 TGTGCCAGCAGCCATAGCGGGAGCTCCTACAATGAGCAGTTCTTC CASSHSGSSYNEQFF
TRBJ1-1 . TRBV18 . TGTGCCAGCTCACCTAGGGGGAACACTGAAGCTTTCTTT CASSPRGNTEAFF
TRBJ1-4 . TRBV19 TRBD1 TGTGCCAGTAGTTCGACAGGGGGCTCGATGGATGAAAAACTGTTTTTT CASSSTGGSMDEKLFF
TRBJ2-7 many TRBV6-5 TRBD2 TGTGCCAGCAGTTACCTTGCGGTACTAGCGGGAGGCGAGCAGTACTTC CASSYLAVLAGGEQYF
TRBJ1-2 . TRBV19 TRBD1 TGTGCCAGTAGTATAAAGATCGACAGGGCGGGTGGCTACACCTTC CASSIKIDRAGGYTF
TRBJ2-5 . TRBV6-5 TRBD2 TGTGCCAGCGGGGGACTAGCGGGAGATGGAGAGACCCAGTACTTC CASGGLAGDGETQYF